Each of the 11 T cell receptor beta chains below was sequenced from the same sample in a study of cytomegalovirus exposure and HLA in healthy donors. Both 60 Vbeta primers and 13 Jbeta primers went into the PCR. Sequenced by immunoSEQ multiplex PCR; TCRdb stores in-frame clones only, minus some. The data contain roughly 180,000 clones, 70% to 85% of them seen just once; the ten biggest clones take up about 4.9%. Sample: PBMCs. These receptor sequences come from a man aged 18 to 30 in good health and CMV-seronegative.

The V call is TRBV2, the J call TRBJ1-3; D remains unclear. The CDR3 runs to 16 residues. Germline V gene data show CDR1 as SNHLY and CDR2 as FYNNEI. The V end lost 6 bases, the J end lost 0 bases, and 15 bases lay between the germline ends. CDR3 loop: CASRLGGPSSGNTIYF. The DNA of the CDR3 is TGTGCCAGCAGGCTGGGAGGACCGAGCTCTGGAAACACCATATATTTT.

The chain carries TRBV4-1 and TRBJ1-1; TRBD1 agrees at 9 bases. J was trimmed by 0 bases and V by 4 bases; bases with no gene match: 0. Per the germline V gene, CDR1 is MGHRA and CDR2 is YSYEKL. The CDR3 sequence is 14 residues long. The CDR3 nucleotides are TGCGCCAGCAGCCGACAGGGGGTGAACACTGAAGCTTTCTTT. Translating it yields CASSRQGVNTEAFF.

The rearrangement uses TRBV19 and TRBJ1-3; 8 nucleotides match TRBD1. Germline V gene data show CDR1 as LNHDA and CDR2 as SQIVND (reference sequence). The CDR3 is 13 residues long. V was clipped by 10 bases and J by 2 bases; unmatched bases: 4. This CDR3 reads CATSQGAGNTIYF. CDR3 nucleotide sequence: TGTGCCACCTCACAGGGGGCTGGAAACACCATATATTTT.

The CDR3 region has the DNA TGTGCCTGGAGTGCCGGGACAGGGTATGCCAAAAACATTCAGTACTTC. As protein: CAWSAGTGYAKNIQYF. The chain recombines TRBV30 with TRBJ2-4; 9 bases align to TRBD1. V gave up 1 base and J gave up 1 base; unmatched junction bases: 5. The CDR3 length is 16 residues. Germline values: CDR1 GTSNPN, CDR2 SVGIG (reference sequence).

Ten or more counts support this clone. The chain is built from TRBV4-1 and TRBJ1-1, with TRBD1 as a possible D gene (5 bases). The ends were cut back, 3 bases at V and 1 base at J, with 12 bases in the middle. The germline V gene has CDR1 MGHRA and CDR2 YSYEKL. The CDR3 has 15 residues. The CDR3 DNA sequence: TGCGCCAGCAGCCAGGGGCCTCTGCCGAACACTGAAGCTTTCTTT. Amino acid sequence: CASSQGPLPNTEAFF.

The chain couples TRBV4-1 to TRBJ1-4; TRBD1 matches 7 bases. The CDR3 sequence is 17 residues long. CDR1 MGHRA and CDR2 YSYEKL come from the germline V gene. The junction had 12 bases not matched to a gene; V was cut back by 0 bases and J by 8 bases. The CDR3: CASSQEVFRGVEEKLFF. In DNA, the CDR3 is TGCGCCAGCAGCCAAGAGGTTTTCAGGGGGGTGGAAGAAAAACTGTTTTTT.

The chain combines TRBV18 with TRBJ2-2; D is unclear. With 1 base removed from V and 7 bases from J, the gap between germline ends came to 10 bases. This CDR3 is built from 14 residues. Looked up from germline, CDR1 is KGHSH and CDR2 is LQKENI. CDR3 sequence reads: CASSPLEVDGELFF. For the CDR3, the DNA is TGTGCCAGCTCACCACTAGAGGTTGACGGGGAGCTGTTTTTT.

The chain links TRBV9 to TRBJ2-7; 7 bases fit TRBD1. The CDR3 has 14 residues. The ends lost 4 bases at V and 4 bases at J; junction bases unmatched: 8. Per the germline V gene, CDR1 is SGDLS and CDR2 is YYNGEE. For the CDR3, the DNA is TGTGCCAGCAGCTCGACAGGGAATTATTACGAGCAGTACTTC. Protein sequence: CASSSTGNYYEQYF.

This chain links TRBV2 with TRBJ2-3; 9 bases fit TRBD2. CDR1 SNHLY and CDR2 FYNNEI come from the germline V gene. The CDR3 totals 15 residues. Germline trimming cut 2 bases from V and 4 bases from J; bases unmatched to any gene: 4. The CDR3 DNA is TGTGCCAGCAGTGAAACTAGCGGGCAGGCAGATACGCAGTATTTT. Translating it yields CASSETSGQADTQYF.

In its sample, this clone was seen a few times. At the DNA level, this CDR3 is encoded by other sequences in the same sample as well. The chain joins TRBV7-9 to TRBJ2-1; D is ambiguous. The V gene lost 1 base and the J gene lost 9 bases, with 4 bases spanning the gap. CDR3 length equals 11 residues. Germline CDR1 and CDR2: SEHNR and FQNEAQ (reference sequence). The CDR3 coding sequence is TGTGCCAGCAGCTTAGGAGGTGAGCAGTTCTTC. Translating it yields CASSLGGEQFF.

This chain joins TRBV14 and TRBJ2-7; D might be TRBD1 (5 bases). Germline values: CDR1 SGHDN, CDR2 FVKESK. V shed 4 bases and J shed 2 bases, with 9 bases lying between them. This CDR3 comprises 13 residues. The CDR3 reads CASSRQITYEQYF. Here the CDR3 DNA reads TGTGCCAGCAGCCGACAGATTACCTACGAGCAGTACTTC. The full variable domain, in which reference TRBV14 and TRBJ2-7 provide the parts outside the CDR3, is EAGVTQFPSHSVIEKGQTVTLRCDPISGHDNLYWYRRVMGKEIKFLLHFVKESKQDESGMPNNRFLAERTGGTYSTLKVQPAELEDSGVYFCASSRQITYEQYFGPGTRLTVT.